This is a list of T cell receptor beta chains from one sample in a study of CD4 and CD8 cells across lung adenocarcinoma regions. TCRdb ran MiXCR on the PCR reads and lists one entry per CDR3 protein. The sample holds nearly 11,000 distinct CDR3 sequences, 59% seen once. Sequencing was carried out using CD8+ T cells from the margin of a lung tumor. The receptors derive from a male donor with lung adenocarcinoma. The CD4 and CD8 labels of this study may be unreliable. CDR3s include the opening cysteine and the closing phenylalanine or tryptophan. The D gene is left open where the match is weak. Size is omitted from some rows. Given values are once, few, many or a class for expanded clones.

V,J,size,D,CDR3,DNA
TRBV4-1,TRBJ2-7,NA,NA,CASSREGGGSYEQYF,TGCGCCAGCAGCCGAGAGGGGGGAGGGAGCTACGAGCAGTACTTC
TRBV6-5,TRBJ2-1,NA,TRBD2,CASSYPAGANNEQFF,TGTGCCAGCAGTTACCCGGCGGGAGCCAACAATGAGCAGTTCTTC
TRBV10-1,TRBJ1-1,NA,NA,CASSGQNTEAFF,TGCGCCAGCAGTGGACAGAACACTGAAGCTTTCTTT
TRBV6-1,TRBJ1-5,NA,TRBD1,CASSMTSTGDPQHF,TGTGCCAGCAGTATGACCTCGACAGGGGACCCCCAGCATTTT
TRBV10-2,TRBJ2-5,NA,NA,CASTPGSAWKTQYF,TGCGCCAGCACACCGGGGTCAGCGTGGAAGACCCAGTACTTC
TRBV6-1,TRBJ2-3,large,TRBD1,CASSEAGTGVGDTQYF,TGTGCCAGCAGTGAAGCCGGGACAGGGGTTGGGGATACGCAGTATTTT
TRBV10-1,TRBJ2-2,few,TRBD2,CASSEQSGRASGELFF,TGCGCCAGCAGTGAGCAGAGCGGGAGGGCCAGCGGGGAGCTGTTTTTT
TRBV6-1,TRBJ2-1,NA,TRBD1,CASSNGGQGETQFF,TGTGCCAGCAGTAATGGAGGACAGGGGGAGACCCAGTTCTTC
TRBV6-1,TRBJ2-4,NA,NA,CASRDAGTGAKDTQYF,TGTGCCAGCCGTGACGCGGGGACGGGGGCCAAAGATACGCAGTACTTC
TRBV5-6,TRBJ2-5,NA,NA,CAGGSGGRGAETQYF,TGTGCCGGGGGCTCCGGGGGCCGGGGAGCAGAGACCCAGTACTTT
TRBV6-1,TRBJ2-5,once,NA,CASSAEGLETQYF,TGTGCCAGCAGTGCGGAGGGCCTAGAGACCCAGTACTTC
TRBV6-1,TRBJ2-3,NA,NA,CASRGRGASDQDTQYF,TGTGCCAGCAGGGGCCGGGGGGCCAGCGACCAAGATACGCAGTACTTT
TRBV6-1,TRBJ1-1,NA,TRBD1,CASSEGRQGQAFF,TGTGCCAGCAGTGAAGGTCGACAGGGGCAAGCTTTCTTT
TRBV6-5,TRBJ2-2,NA,TRBD1,CASSYLFGARTGGELFF,TGTGCCAGCAGTTACCTCTTTGGGGCGCGGACAGGCGGGGAGCTGTTTTTT
TRBV7-2,TRBJ2-7,NA,TRBD1,CASRAGTGDYEQYF,TGTGCCAGCAGAGCCGGGACAGGGGACTACGAGCAGTACTTC
TRBV27,TRBJ2-3,few,TRBD2,CASSSHLSGSGADTQYF,TGTGCCAGCAGTTCCCACCTTAGCGGGAGTGGGGCAGATACGCAGTATTTT
TRBV25-1,TRBJ2-4,NA,NA,CASSESGLGSKNIQYF,TGTGCCAGCAGCGAATCGGGGCTGGGGAGCAAAAACATTCAGTACTTC
TRBV11-3,TRBJ2-5,medium-sized,NA,CASSLGDSAETQYF,TGTGCCAGCAGCTTAGGGGACTCTGCGGAGACCCAGTACTTC
TRBV25-1,TRBJ2-1,NA,TRBD2,CASSDPSKAGEAYNEQFF,TGTGCCAGCAGTGATCCCTCCAAAGCGGGGGAAGCCTACAATGAGCAGTTCTTC
TRBV10-2,TRBJ2-3,medium-sized,NA,CASSESTGRITDTQYF,TGCGCCAGCAGTGAGTCGACGGGCCGAATCACAGATACGCAGTATTTT
TRBV6-1,TRBJ2-7,once,TRBD1,CASRRDRGFNEQYF,TGTGCCAGCAGGAGAGACAGGGGGTTCAACGAGCAGTACTTC
TRBV10-2,TRBJ2-3,NA,TRBD2,CASQGEGLAYTGTQFF,TGCGCCAGCCAGGGGGAGGGACTAGCATACACAGGTACGCAGTTTTTT
TRBV6-1,TRBJ2-3,NA,NA,CAGRLARGQDTQYF,TGTGCCGGCAGACTGGCCCGAGGCCAAGATACCCAGTATTTT
TRBV28,TRBJ2-1,many,TRBD2,CASSLGGRVYNEQFF,TGTGCCAGCAGTTTAGGCGGGAGGGTATACAATGAGCAGTTCTTC
TRBV6-1,TRBJ2-5,few,TRBD1,CASSEAGTGDGETQYF,TGTGCCAGCAGTGAAGCCGGGACAGGGGATGGGGAGACGCAGTACTTT
TRBV10-2,TRBJ2-4,NA,NA,CGSAGLRSKNTQYF,TGCGGCAGCGCGGGGCTGAGATCCAAAAACACGCAGTACTTC
TRBV6-1,TRBJ2-3,NA,NA,CASSELRADTDTQYF,TGTGCCAGCAGTGAATTGCGAGCGGACACAGATACGCAGTATTTT
TRBV23-1,TRBJ2-1,NA,TRBD1,CASSQSRQGHNEQFF,TGCGCCAGCAGTCAATCGAGACAGGGTCACAATGAGCAGTTCTTC
TRBV27,TRBJ2-7,few,TRBD1,CASSQTGNLYEQYF,TGTGCCAGCAGCCAGACAGGGAATCTCTACGAGCAGTACTTC
TRBV6-1,TRBJ2-5,NA,NA,CASSEALGRVQETQYF,TGTGCCAGCAGTGAAGCTTTGGGCCGGGTCCAAGAGACCCAGTACTTC
TRBV6-1,TRBJ2-7,NA,TRBD1,CASRGQGGAYEQYF,TGTGCCAGCAGAGGACAGGGGGGGGCCTACGAGCAGTACTTC
TRBV3-1,TRBJ2-5,few,TRBD1,CASSTRTGGLETQYF,TGTGCCAGCAGCACCCGGACAGGGGGTCTTGAGACCCAGTACTTC
TRBV14,TRBJ2-1,NA,NA,CALGHLAVIYDEQFF,TGTGCCCTGGGCCACTTGGCAGTGATCTACGATGAGCAGTTCTTC
TRBV27,TRBJ2-7,NA,TRBD1,CASSVTGGTVYEQYF,TGTGCCAGCAGTGTCACAGGGGGCACTGTCTACGAGCAGTACTTC
TRBV6-1,TRBJ2-7,NA,NA,CAGAKVGRAPDTQYF,TGTGCCGGGGCGAAAGTGGGCCGAGCGCCAGATACGCAGTACTTC
TRBV20-1,TRBJ1-1,NA,NA,CRGILNTEAFF,TGCAGGGGGATACTGAACACTGAAGCTTTCTTT
TRBV27,TRBJ2-7,few,TRBD2,CASRAEREGAYEQYF,TGTGCCAGCAGAGCGGAGCGGGAGGGGGCCTACGAGCAGTACTTC
TRBV4-1,TRBJ2-1,NA,TRBD1,CASSQGTGGYNEQFF,TGCGCCAGCAGTCAAGGGACAGGGGGCTACAATGAGCAGTTCTTC